Each of the 32 T cell receptor beta chains below was sequenced from the same sample in a study of beta chain features in type 1 diabetes. The sequenced template was cDNA made from the entire isolated RNA. Assay used: immunoSEQ multiplex PCR; TCRdb lists only in-frame clones, some missing. The table has 680,000 or so clones, about a sixth seen once. Sequenced input: naive CD4+ T cells from blood. These receptors were obtained from a man younger than 35 in good health.

The chain is built from TRBV7-8 and TRBJ2-6; no reliable D call. The CDR3 covers 15 residues. V lost 4 bases and J 2 bases, leaving 9 bases between the germline ends. Germline V gene lookup returns CDR1 SGHVS and CDR2 FQNEAQ. This chain's CDR3 is CASSSVSTGANVLTF. In nucleotides, the CDR3 is TGTGCCAGCAGCTCGGTCTCGACTGGGGCCAACGTCCTGACTTTC.

The genes are TRBV5-1 and TRBJ2-5, with TRBD1 as a possible D gene (6 bases). Trimming took 0 bases from V and 10 from J, leaving 13 bases between them. Germline V lookup: CDR1 SGHRS, CDR2 YFSETQ. The CDR3 runs 13 residues. The CDR3 DNA sequence: TGCGCCAGCAGCTTGGAGGGGACACTAAACCAGTACTTC. It encodes CASSLEGTLNQYF.

This clone came up a few times. This same CDR3 is encoded by further DNA sequences in the sample. Here the CDR3 DNA reads TGTGCCAGCAGCTCCGGGCCCACAGATACGCAGTATTTT. Residues: CASSSGPTDTQYF. This chain uses TRBV11-2 with TRBJ2-3; unclear D gene. In germline, CDR1 is SGHAT, CDR2 FQNNGV. The CDR3 extends over 13 amino acids. With 4 bases removed from V and 2 bases from J, the gap between germline ends came to 7 bases.

The chain joins TRBV11-3 to TRBJ2-2; 11 bases agree with TRBD2. V was clipped by 2 bases and J by 7 bases; unmatched bases: 0. The length of the CDR3 is 14 residues. The V gene's germline CDR1 is SGHNT and CDR2 YENEEA. This CDR3 reads CASSLLAGGGELFF. The CDR3 DNA reads as TGTGCCAGCAGCTTACTAGCGGGAGGCGGGGAGCTGTTTTTT.

The V call is TRBV7-6, the J call TRBJ2-7; 8 bases line up with TRBD2. The CDR3 contains 16 residues. V was pared by 4 bases and J by 4 bases, with 12 bases of the junction left unmatched. Germline CDR1 reads SGHVS; CDR2 reads FNYEAQ. The CDR3 coding sequence is TGTGCCAGCAGCTCCGCTTGGAGCGGGAGATGGTACGAGCAGTACTTC. It encodes CASSSAWSGRWYEQYF. Variable domain in full (rest from reference TRBV7-6 and TRBJ2-7): GAGVSQSPRYKVTKRGQDVALRCDPISGHVSLYWYRQALGQGPEFLTYFNYEAQQDKSGLPNDRFSAERPEGSISTLTIQRTEQRDSAMYRCASSSAWSGRWYEQYFGPGTRLTVT.

This clone came up a few times. The chain has TRBV6-6 and TRBJ2-5, with D perhaps TRBD2 (5 bases). Per germline, CDR1 MNHNY and CDR2 SVGAGI (reference sequence). Trimming took off 2 bases at V and 3 bases at J, with 7 bases between the two ends. The CDR3 loop spans 13 amino acids. The CDR3 bases are TGTGCCAGCAGTTACAGGCGGGAAGAGACCCAGTACTTC. It is translated as CASSYRREETQYF.

V gene TRBV2 combines with J gene TRBJ1-2; D ambiguous. V shed 7 bases and J shed 4 bases, with 4 bases lying between them. There are 10 residues in the CDR3. Germline-derived CDR1 and CDR2 are SNHLY and FYNNEI. The CDR3 spells CASTSYGYTF. CDR3 DNA sequence: TGTGCCAGCACCTCCTATGGCTACACCTTC.

This clone was counted between two and nine times. J is TRBJ2-1 and V is TRBV6-5; TRBD2 is a possible D gene (6 bases). Germline loops: CDR1 MNHEY, CDR2 SVGAGI. Trimming removed 0 bases from V and 0 bases from J, with 9 bases in between. CDR3 length equals 16 residues. The CDR3 protein is CASSYSKTSSYNEQFF. The CDR3, as DNA: TGTGCCAGCAGTTACTCTAAGACTAGCTCCTACAATGAGCAGTTCTTC.

The chain carries TRBV6-5 and TRBJ1-1; possibly TRBD1 for D (6 bases). Trimming took 4 bases from V and 4 from J, leaving 13 bases between them. The CDR3 is 14 amino acids. Germline assignment: CDR1 MNHEY and CDR2 SVGAGI. The CDR3 region is CASSLRQVTTEAFF. The CDR3 bases are TGTGCCAGCAGTTTGCGACAGGTCACCACTGAAGCTTTCTTT.

This clone has only a few counts. The CDR3 nucleotides are TGTGCCAGCAGCCCGGAACACAGGGGTCTCGAGCAGTACTTC. Amino acid sequence: CASSPEHRGLEQYF. This chain links TRBV4-2 with TRBJ2-7; 7 bases match TRBD1. The ends lost 4 bases at V and 6 bases at J; junction bases unmatched: 9. Germline V gene lookup returns CDR1 LGHNA and CDR2 YNFKEQ. This CDR3 is built from 14 residues.

The chain is built from TRBV6-6 and TRBJ2-1; D not resolved. Germline CDR1 reads MNHNY; CDR2 reads SVGAGI (reference sequence). The CDR3 contains 12 residues. The V gene lost 4 bases and the J gene lost 4 bases, with 5 bases spanning the gap. The DNA of the CDR3 is TGTGCCAGCAGTTTTACGTACAATGAGCAGTTCTTC. Protein product: CASSFTYNEQFF.

The chain links TRBV6-5 to TRBJ1-1; weak D call: TRBD1 (6 bases). The CDR3 consists of 15 residues. Between the trimmed V and J ends, which lost 0 bases and 7 bases, there was a span of 15 bases. CDR1 and CDR2 from the germline V gene are MNHEY and SVGAGI. The CDR3 nucleotides are TGTGCCAGCAGTTACTCTTCGGCAGGGGAGGGTGAAGCTTTCTTT. This codes for CASSYSSAGEGEAFF.

The chain links TRBV2 to TRBJ2-2, with TRBD1 identical over 8 bases. V shed 6 bases and J 2 bases; nucleotides not matched to a gene: 11. The CDR3 has 17 amino acids. CDR1 and CDR2 (germline): SNHLY, FYNNEI. This chain's CDR3 is CASRRRGTGINTGELFF. CDR3 DNA: TGTGCCAGCAGGCGCAGAGGGACAGGAATTAACACCGGGGAGCTGTTTTTT.

The chain has TRBV9 and TRBJ2-6; no firm D call. The V gene's germline CDR1 is SGDLS and CDR2 YYNGEE. This CDR3 has 14 amino acids. Trimming removed 7 bases at V and 2 bases at J, with 10 bases between. This CDR3 is CASAVWTGANVLTF. As DNA, the CDR3 is TGTGCCAGCGCAGTCTGGACTGGGGCCAACGTCCTGACTTTC.

This clone was detected only a few times. The chain has TRBV7-9 and TRBJ2-5; no definite D call. Trimming pared 5 bases from V and 4 bases from J, leaving 8 bases between. The CDR3 runs to 12 residues. CDR1 is SEHNR, CDR2 FQNEAQ, per germline (reference sequence). CDR3 sequence: CASSPKAETQYF. The CDR3 DNA follows: TGTGCCAGCAGCCCGAAGGCAGAGACCCAGTACTTC. The variable domain in full, completed from reference TRBV7-9 and TRBJ2-5, reads DTGVSQNPRHKITKRGQNVTFRCDPISEHNRLYWYRQTLGQGPEFLTYFQNEAQLEKSRLLSDRFSAERPKGSFSTLEIQRTEQGDSAMYLCASSPKAETQYFGPGTRLLVL.

The sample holds a few counts of this clone. The chain couples TRBV6-1 to TRBJ2-4, with D perhaps matching TRBD1 or TRBD2 (6 bases each). Trimming stripped 1 base from V and 8 bases from J, with 12 bases between. The CDR3 is 14 residues long. Germline loops: CDR1 MNHNS, CDR2 SASEGT. CDR3 sequence (DNA): TGTGCCAGCAGTGAAGACGGGGGCGCGGACATTCAGTACTTC. Its protein product is CASSEDGGADIQYF.

Notes on this clone: The junction differs from germline at one of its ends, possibly a read error. The V gene is TRBV29-1, the J gene TRBJ1-2; 8 bases align to TRBD1. The germline CDR1 and CDR2 sequences are SQVTM and ANQGSEA. The CDR3 runs to 14 residues. The chain's CDR3 is CNVGTGHTYYGYTF. In DNA, the CDR3 is TGCAACGTTGGGACAGGACACACATACTATGGCTACACCTTC.

With respect to this clone: The junction departs from germline at one end; a sequencing error may be responsible. The chain joins TRBV15 to TRBJ1-1, with a tentative D call TRBD1 (6 bases). Germline CDR1 reads LNHNV; CDR2 reads YYDKDF (reference sequence). This CDR3 spans 15 amino acids. For the CDR3, the DNA is TGTGCCACCAGCAGAACCCTTGACAGGAACGCTGAAGCTTTCTTT. Translated, it gives CATSRTLDRNAEAFF.

The V and J genes are TRBV9 and TRBJ1-6, with 9 bases identical to TRBD1. The V segment lost 5 bases and the J segment 6 bases; nucleotides outside the gene matches: 3. Germline V lookup: CDR1 SGDLS, CDR2 YYNGEE. The CDR3 runs to 14 residues. Here the CDR3 reads CASRGTGSNSPLHF. CDR3 sequence (DNA): TGTGCCAGCAGAGGGACAGGGTCTAATTCACCCCTCCACTTT.

The V and J genes are TRBV6-4 and TRBJ1-1; D may be TRBD1 (6 bases). Germline V gene sequence: CDR1 MRHNA, CDR2 SNTAGT. The V gene lost 6 bases and the J gene lost 3 bases, with 14 bases spanning the gap. The CDR3 runs to 14 residues. CDR3 coding DNA: TGTGCCAGCAGGCCAACAGGGATTCACACTGAAGCTTTCTTT. Amino acids: CASRPTGIHTEAFF.

There are a few counts of this clone. The J gene is TRBJ2-2, the V gene TRBV9; 9 nucleotides match TRBD1. The CDR3 runs 14 residues. With 5 bases clipped from V and 6 bases from J, the junction kept 5 bases outside the gene matches. Germline loops: CDR1 SGDLS, CDR2 YYNGEE. The CDR3 loop is CASSRRTGAGELFF. Here the CDR3 DNA reads TGTGCCAGCAGTCGGCGGACAGGGGCCGGGGAGCTGTTTTTT.

The chain employs TRBV9 and TRBJ2-2, with D uncertain. The CDR3 runs 16 residues. Per the germline V gene, CDR1 is SGDLS and CDR2 is YYNGEE. V lost 0 bases and J lost 0, with 9 bases in between. This CDR3 is CASSVVGNSNTGELFF. CDR3 nucleotide sequence: TGTGCCAGCAGCGTAGTCGGCAATTCGAACACCGGGGAGCTGTTTTTT.

V is TRBV30 and J is TRBJ1-1, with D tentatively TRBD1 (6 bases). CDR3 length: 13 residues. V lost 8 bases, J lost 4 bases, and 17 bases lay in between. The germline V gene has CDR1 GTSNPN and CDR2 SVGIG (reference sequence). CDR3 protein: CATTGRGSTEAFF. The CDR3 bases are TGTGCCACCACGGGAAGGGGGAGCACTGAAGCTTTCTTT.

The J gene is TRBJ1-1, the V gene TRBV2; a possible D gene is TRBD1 (6 bases). Trimming cost V 7 bases and J 3 bases, with 15 bases left between them. Germline CDR1 SNHLY, CDR2 FYNNEI. The CDR3 totals 14 residues. CDR3 protein: CASTEGGSDTEAFF. The CDR3 region has the DNA TGTGCCAGCACTGAGGGGGGGAGTGACACTGAAGCTTTCTTT.

The V and J genes are TRBV7-2 and TRBJ2-1, with 7 bases lining up with TRBD2. V lost 1 base, J lost 2 bases, and 5 bases stayed unmatched. The CDR3 covers 16 residues. Per germline, CDR1 SGHTA and CDR2 FQGNSA. DNA for the CDR3: TGTGCCAGCAGCTTAGTTGGGGGAGGGCCCTACAATGAGCAGTTCTTC. This gives the protein CASSLVGGGPYNEQFF.

There are a few counts of this clone. V gene TRBV29-1 combines with J gene TRBJ2-1, with unresolved D. This CDR3 has 16 residues. CDR1 is SQVTM, CDR2 ANQGSEA, per germline. V was shortened by 3 bases and J by 7 bases, with 22 bases between the two germline ends. CDR3: CSVDGMYGRGRNEQFF. CDR3 DNA sequence: TGCAGCGTTGACGGAATGTACGGACGAGGTCGAAATGAGCAGTTCTTC.

This clone turned up a few times. The chain joins TRBV28 to TRBJ2-1; 10 positions agree with TRBD2. CDR3 length: 17 amino acids. Germline V gives CDR1 MDHEN, CDR2 SYDVKM. J was trimmed by 0 bases and V by 7 bases; bases with no gene match: 9. In nucleotides, the CDR3 is TGTGCCAGCACCCCGGGGGGACTAGCGAGCTCCTACAATGAGCAGTTCTTC. Its translation: CASTPGGLASSYNEQFF. Full variable domain (rest looked up from reference TRBV28 and TRBJ2-1): DVKVTQSSRYLVKRTGEKVFLECVQDMDHENMFWYRQDPGLGLRLIYFSYDVKMKEKGDIPEGYSVSREKKERFSLILESASTNQTSMYLCASTPGGLASSYNEQFFGPGTRLTVL.

This clone was detected only a few times. The chain is built from TRBV4-1 and TRBJ2-1, with 10 bases lining up with TRBD2. This CDR3 has 17 residues. V was clipped by 0 bases and J by 4 bases; unmatched bases: 6. Germline-derived CDR1 and CDR2 are MGHRA and YSYEKL. The chain's CDR3 is CASSQDLAGVIYNEQFF. The DNA of the CDR3 is TGCGCCAGCAGCCAAGATCTAGCGGGGGTTATATACAATGAGCAGTTCTTC.

This clone was observed a handful of times. This rearrangement joins TRBV4-2 to TRBJ2-1, with 10 bases identical to TRBD2. Trimming cost V 0 bases and J 9 bases; bases outside gene matches: 8. This CDR3 region has 16 residues. Germline CDR1 and CDR2: LGHNA and YNFKEQ. CDR3 nucleotide sequence: TGTGCCAGCAGCCAAGATCCAGCTAGCGGGGGCGGTGAGCAGTTCTTC. As protein: CASSQDPASGGGEQFF.

This clone was detected only a few times. The rearrangement uses TRBV9 and TRBJ1-2; D perhaps matches TRBD1 (6 bases). Germline assignment: CDR1 SGDLS and CDR2 YYNGEE. CDR3 length: 13 residues. Trimming took off 3 bases at V and 6 bases at J, with 12 bases between the two ends. The CDR3 DNA reads TGTGCCAGCAGCGCGCAGGGGCCGGATGGCTACACCTTC. It translates to CASSAQGPDGYTF.

The sample holds a few counts of this clone. The rearrangement joins TRBV5-6 to TRBJ1-2; a weak D match, TRBD1 (6 bases). Germline V gene sequence: CDR1 SGHDT, CDR2 YYEEEE. The CDR3 runs to 13 residues. Trimming pared 0 bases from V and 5 bases from J, leaving 8 bases between. In DNA, the CDR3 is TGTGCCAGCAGCTTGGACAGGGCGTATGGCTACACCTTC. Protein sequence: CASSLDRAYGYTF. The complete variable domain, with remaining parts taken from reference TRBV5-6 and TRBJ1-2, reads DAGVTQSPTHLIKTRGQQVTLRCSPKSGHDTVSWYQQALGQGPQFIFQYYEEEERQRGNFPDRFSGHQFPNYSSELNVNALLLGDSALYLCASSLDRAYGYTFGSGTRLTVV.

The J gene is TRBJ2-1, the V gene TRBV4-3; 7 nucleotides align to TRBD2. The CDR3 runs to 17 residues. V lost 1 base to trimming and J lost 2 bases; unmatched junction nucleotides: 8. CDR1 and CDR2 from the germline V gene are LGHNA and YSLEER. The CDR3 region is CASSQVLPGGAYNEQFF. CDR3 bases: TGCGCCAGCAGCCAAGTTTTACCTGGGGGGGCCTACAATGAGCAGTTCTTC.